This paragraph covers one T cell receptor (beta chain) sequence. Some clones are missing from TCRdb's copy, which holds only in-frame ones; the method was immunoSEQ multiplex PCR. The profile shows about 400,000 clones, around nine tenths of them singletons. The record originates from a study of blood T cell repertoires in COVID-19. Participants spanned ages about 18 to 95 years and resided in roughly 26 US areas. Membership in each cohort depended on participant-reported clinical history. This CDR3 spans 12 amino acids. Germline-derived CDR1 and CDR2 are ENHRY and SYGVKD. The V end lost 3 bases, the J end lost 2 bases, and 5 bases lay between the germline ends.

The chain joins TRBV10-3 to TRBJ2-7; D gene unclear. The sequenced sample was PBMCs or T cells enriched from blood (not recorded which). The origin of this receptor is a woman under 40 who had recovered from COVID-19. The CDR3, as DNA: TGTGCCATCAGTGATCTAACCTACGAGCAGTACTTC. Translation gives CAISDLTYEQYF.